This T cell receptor (beta chain) was recovered during a study of a mutant IDH1 vaccine in newly diagnosed glioma. Overall study: Former treatment meant radiotherapy, temozolomide, or both; the majority had gotten both.

For this clone: Antigen unknown. A read error may produce the germline difference seen at one junction end.

Generated by immunoSEQ multiplex PCR, the TCRdb table keeps only in-frame clones and is missing some. The sample yields about 60,000 clones, roughly 80% seen once. The CDR3 loop spans 15 amino acids. Germline CDR1 and CDR2: SSHAT and FNYEAQ (reference sequence). Time point denoted: week 11, during vaccination. Doses consisted of 300 ug of mutant IDH1 20-mer peptide each, paired with topical imiquimod. Astrocytomas that were new, WHO grade 3 or 4, IDH1-mutant and ATRX-lost were present in the donors. This TCR derives from a woman aged 50 to 60 with glioma. The material sequenced was PBMCs, taken from a glioma patient whose treatment included an IDH1 peptide vaccine. The chain couples TRBV7-7 to TRBJ2-1; 9 bases agree with TRBD2. In nucleotides, the CDR3 is TGTGCTAGCAGCCCGCGGGGGGGCTCTTACAATGAGCAGTTCTTC. Translation: CASSPRGGSYNEQFF.